The subject of this entry is one TCR beta chain. Sequenced by immunoSEQ multiplex PCR; TCRdb stores in-frame clones only, minus some. Of approximately 80,000 clones listed, more than 85% are singletons. The sample originates from a study of technical replicates of blood from a handful of donors. The receptor comes from a human donor in good health. Sequenced input: T cells isolated from PBMCs.

Written as DNA, the CDR3 is TGTGCCAGCAGCTTGGTCATCTCGGGGGGGGCCACAGATACGCAGTATTTT. Translation: CASSLVISGGATDTQYF. The gene calls are TRBV5-4 and TRBJ2-3; TRBD2 matches 8 bases. This CDR3 region has 17 residues. Germline lookup yields CDR1 SGHNT and CDR2 YYREEE (reference sequence). The junction had 8 bases not matched to a gene; V was cut back by 0 bases and J by 2 bases.